A single sample is the source of the 2 T cell receptor beta chains below, sequenced in a study of identical twins. TCRdb reprocessed the 5' RACE reads via MiXCR and lists one record per CDR3 protein. The repertoire has about 720,000 distinct CDR3 sequences, over 8.5% of them found once; the top ten carry approximately 0.89%. This same sample was also taken into another study, of yellow fever vaccine responses in identical twins.

The material sequenced was PBMCs. All receptors come from a woman in her late teens or twenties in good health.

This clonotype was picked up many times. V usage is TRBV25-1 and J usage is TRBJ1-4, with a possible D match to TRBD1 (5 bases). Germline V gene sequence: CDR1 MGHDK, CDR2 SYGVNS. V gave up 3 bases and J gave up 4 bases, with 15 bases separating them. The CDR3 runs 16 residues. The CDR3 sequence: CASSEPLAGRNEKLFF. Here the CDR3 DNA reads TGTGCCAGCAGTGAGCCTCTCGCAGGGCGTAATGAAAAACTGTTTTTT.

This clonotype has more than one count but fewer than ten. The genes are TRBV12-3 or TRBV12-4 and TRBJ2-2, with a possible D match to TRBD1 (6 bases). This CDR3 is built from 16 residues. V lost 7 bases to trimming and J lost 1 base, with 16 bases between them. Here the CDR3 reads CASNLARGGNTGELFF. In DNA, the CDR3 is TGTGCCAGCAACCTTGCCAGGGGTGGGAACACCGGGGAGCTGTTTTTT.